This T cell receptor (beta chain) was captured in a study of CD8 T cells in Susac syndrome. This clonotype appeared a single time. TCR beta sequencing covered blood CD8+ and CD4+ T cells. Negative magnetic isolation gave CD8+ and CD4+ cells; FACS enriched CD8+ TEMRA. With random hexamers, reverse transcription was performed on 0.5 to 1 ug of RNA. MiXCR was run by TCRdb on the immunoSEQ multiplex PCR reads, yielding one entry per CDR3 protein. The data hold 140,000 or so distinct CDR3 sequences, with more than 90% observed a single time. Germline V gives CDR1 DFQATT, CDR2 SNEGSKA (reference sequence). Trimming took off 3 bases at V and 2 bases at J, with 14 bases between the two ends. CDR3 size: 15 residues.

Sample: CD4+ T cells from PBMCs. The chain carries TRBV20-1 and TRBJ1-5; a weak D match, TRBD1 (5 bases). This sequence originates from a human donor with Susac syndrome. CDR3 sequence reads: CSASGDSGGNQPQHF. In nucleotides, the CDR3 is TGCAGTGCTAGTGGGGACTCCGGCGGCAATCAGCCCCAGCATTTT.